The source of this T cell receptor beta chain is a study of OX40 agonist ivuxolimab in advanced cancers. Study background: Patients receiving dose escalation had hepatocellular carcinoma, melanoma, renal cell or head and neck cancer. Study-level findings and limits: The antigen specificity of the peripheral T cells (those that were expanded) was not determined.

The repertoire was sequenced with immunoSEQ multiplex PCR; TCRdb's copy has only in-frame clones and lacks some. Here the sample spans about 80,000 clones, around 89% being singletons. This CDR3 spans 14 amino acids. Germline V CDR1 and CDR2: MDHEN, SYDVKM. The V end was cut by 5 bases, the J end by 7 bases, with 12 bases between. Turning to this clone: Its antigen is undetermined.

The chain uses TRBV28 and TRBJ1-6, with TRBD1 as a possible D gene (6 bases). Sequences were derived from CD4+ or CD8+ T cells sorted from blood, sampled in a trial of the OX40 agonist ivuxolimab. The TCR was taken from an adult with an advanced solid tumor such as melanoma, head and neck, liver or kidney cancer. The CDR3 is CASSPGGANSPLHF. CDR3 DNA: TGTGCCAGCAGTCCCGGGGGGGCGAATTCACCCCTCCACTTT.